The clone carrying this T cell receptor (beta chain) has more than one count but fewer than ten. The antigen is unknown. Template switching supplied a universal primer site; unique molecular identifiers were carried on the cDNA. TCRdb re-derived calls from the 5' RACE reads in MiXCR, one entry per CDR3 protein. The sample yields 540,000 or so distinct CDR3 sequences, about a fifth seen once. The sample belongs to a study of identical twins. Study results and limitations: Analyses of zero insertions could, in part, be confounded by invariant MAIT and iNKT cells.

Germline loops: CDR1 DFQATT, CDR2 SNEGSKA (reference sequence). The CDR3 extends over 13 amino acids. V lost 6 bases to trimming and J lost 4 bases, with 16 bases between them. These data were also filed under a second study, of yellow fever vaccine responses in identical twins.

The chain links TRBV20-1 to TRBJ2-7, with a possible D match to TRBD1 (6 bases). Sequencing used CD4+ T cells sorted from blood. The sequence came from a woman aged 18-30 years in good health. Here the CDR3 reads CSARPGTLYEQYV. In DNA, the CDR3 is TGCAGTGCCAGGCCCGGGACACTATACGAGCAGTACGTC.